This TCR beta chain was captured by sequencing in a study of T cells expressing NK-cell markers (dated by TCRdb to 2018 to 2020). As for the study more broadly: In sorted CD3+CD56+NKG2C+, CD3+CD56+NKG2C- and CD3+CD56-NKG2C+ T-cell subsets from several donors, TCR beta-chain repertoires were profiled. All eight donors whose samples were sequenced were randomly selected healthy volunteers, three of them men and five women. Of the eight sequenced donors, seven were found to be HCMV-seropositive and one was found to be HCMV-seronegative. The libraries were sequenced on Illumina HiSeq 2000/2500, MiSeq or NextSeq, producing 2 x 150 bp reads.

To determine HCMV serostatus, a commercial ELISA kit was used to detect HCMV-specific IgG in serum. Ficoll density gradient centrifugation was used to isolate peripheral blood mononuclear cells from blood. General conclusions and limits of the study: In about six donors, the dominant CD3+CD56+NKG2C+ clonotypes were found to rank among the top 10 CD8+ clonotypes and to make up roughly 1.0-8% of CD8+ T cells. Those dominant clonotypes were again the most abundant among CD3+CD56-NKG2C+ cells in four donors, at about 28.3-60.1%. Whether the expanded NKG2C-expressing T cell clones were specific for HCMV antigens was left unclear.

Counted from cysteine to phenylalanine, this CDR3 has 15 amino acids. Only the protein is on record. Reading the germline V gene gives CDR1 MNHNS and CDR2 SASEGT. To note about this clonotype: The antigen it binds to is not known.

Sequencing relied on an Illumina HiSeq 2000. 5'RACE template switching, by which a universal primer site and unique molecular identifiers were added, was used to make TCR beta cDNA libraries. cDNA synthesis was primed from the TCR beta constant segment and was followed by two successive PCR amplification steps. In the source study's methods: MIGEC handled demultiplexing of the reads and grouping by UMI, while MiTCR was used to assemble and quantify clonotypes. To remove erroneous sequences, TCR cDNA sequences were retained only when supported by two or more reads. The tcR package was used for downstream repertoire analysis, and clonotypes were matched across fractions by CDR3 nucleotide sequence plus V segment. VDJmatch was used to annotate antigen specificity against VDJdb, with one amino acid substitution allowed in CDR3. TCRdb reanalyzed the reads, keeping one entry per CDR3 protein sequence and omitting DNA. The V and J calls follow TCRdb's processing rather than the paper's. The sample's own table lists fewer than 400,000 distinct CDR3 sequences. Clones ranked in the top ten supply around 5.3% of the sample.

Recombination joined TRBV6-1 with TRBJ2-5; TCRdb lists TRBD1, though no DNA is available to test this call. The clonotype was recovered from a man aged 18-75 years in good health. The sequencing input was blood T cells: a sorted CD56 or NKG2C T cell subset, CD4+ or CD8+ T cells, or bulk PBMC T cells (not recorded which). The CDR3: CASTRTGAGWETQYF.